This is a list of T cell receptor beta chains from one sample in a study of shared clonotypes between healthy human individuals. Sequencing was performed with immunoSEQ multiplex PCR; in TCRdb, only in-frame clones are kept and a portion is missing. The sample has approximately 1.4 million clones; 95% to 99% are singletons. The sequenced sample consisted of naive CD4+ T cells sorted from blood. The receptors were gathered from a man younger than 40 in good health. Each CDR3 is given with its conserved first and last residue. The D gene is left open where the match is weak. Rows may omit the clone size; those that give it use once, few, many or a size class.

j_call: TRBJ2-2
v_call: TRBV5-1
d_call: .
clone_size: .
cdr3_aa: CASSLMLGNTGELFF
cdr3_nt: TGCGCCAGCAGCCTCATGTTAGGGAACACCGGGGAGCTGTTTTTT

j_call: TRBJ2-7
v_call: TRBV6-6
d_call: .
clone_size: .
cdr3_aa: CASRTLQPGRYEQYF
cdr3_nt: TGTGCCAGCAGGACATTACAGCCGGGAAGGTACGAGCAGTACTTC

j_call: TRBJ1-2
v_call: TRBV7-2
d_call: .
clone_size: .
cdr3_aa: CASSLEGRYGYTF
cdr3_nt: TGTGCCAGCAGCTTAGAGGGCCGGTATGGCTACACCTTC

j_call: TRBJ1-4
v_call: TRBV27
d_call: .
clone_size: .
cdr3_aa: CASSLSWATNEKLFF
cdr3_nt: TGTGCCAGCAGTTTATCGTGGGCAACTAATGAAAAACTGTTTTTT

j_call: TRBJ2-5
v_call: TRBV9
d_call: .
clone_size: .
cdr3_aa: CASSAWLGEEETQYF
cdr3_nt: TGTGCCAGCAGCGCTTGGCTTGGGGAGGAGGAGACCCAGTACTTC

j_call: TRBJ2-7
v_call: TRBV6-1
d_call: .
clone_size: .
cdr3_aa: CASTHGGRENYEQYF
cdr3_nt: TGTGCCAGCACCCATGGGGGTCGCGAAAACTACGAGCAGTACTTC

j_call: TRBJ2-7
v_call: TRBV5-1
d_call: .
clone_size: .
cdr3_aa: CASSLAAGSEQYF
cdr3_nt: TGCGCCAGCAGCTTGGCGGCAGGGTCCGAGCAGTACTTC

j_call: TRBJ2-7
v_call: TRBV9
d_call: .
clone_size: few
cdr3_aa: CASSVGVLSTGEQYF
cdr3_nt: TGTGCCAGCAGCGTAGGGGTACTCTCGACGGGGGAGCAGTACTTC

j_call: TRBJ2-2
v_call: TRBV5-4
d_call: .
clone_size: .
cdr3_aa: CASSLVSGTMNTGELFF
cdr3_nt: TGTGCCAGCAGCTTAGTCAGCGGAACTATGAACACCGGGGAGCTGTTTTTT

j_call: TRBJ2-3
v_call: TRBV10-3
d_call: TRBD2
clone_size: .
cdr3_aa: CAINPYQRERGTDTQYF
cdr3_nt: TGTGCCATCAACCCCTATCAGCGGGAGAGGGGCACAGATACGCAGTATTTT

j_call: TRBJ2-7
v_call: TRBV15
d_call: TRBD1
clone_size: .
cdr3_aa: CATSRAPGTVGEQYF
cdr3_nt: TGTGCCACCAGCAGAGCCCCCGGGACAGTGGGCGAGCAGTACTTC

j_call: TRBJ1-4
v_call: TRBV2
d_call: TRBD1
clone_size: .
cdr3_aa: CANRRQGNNEKLFF
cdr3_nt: TGTGCCAACAGACGACAGGGCAATAATGAAAAACTGTTTTTT

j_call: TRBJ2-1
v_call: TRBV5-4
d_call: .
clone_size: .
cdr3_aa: CASSLVSRAPEQFF
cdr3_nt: TGTGCCAGCAGCTTGGTTTCGAGGGCGCCTGAGCAGTTCTTC

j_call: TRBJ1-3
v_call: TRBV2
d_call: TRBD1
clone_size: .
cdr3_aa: CASSLVEGALGNTIYF
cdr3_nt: TGTGCCAGCAGTCTAGTCGAGGGGGCACTTGGAAACACCATATATTTT

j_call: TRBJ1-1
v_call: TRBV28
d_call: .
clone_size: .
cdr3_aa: CASNTGGEAFF
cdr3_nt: TGTGCCAGCAATACAGGCGGAGAAGCTTTCTTT

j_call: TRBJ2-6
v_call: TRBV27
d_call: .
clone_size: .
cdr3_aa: CASGNSGANVLTF
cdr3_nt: TGTGCCAGCGGAAACTCTGGGGCCAACGTCCTGACTTTC

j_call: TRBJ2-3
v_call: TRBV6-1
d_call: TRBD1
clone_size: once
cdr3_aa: CASITGGAYSGTQYF
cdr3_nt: TGTGCCAGCATTACAGGGGGCGCGTATTCGGGTACGCAGTATTTT

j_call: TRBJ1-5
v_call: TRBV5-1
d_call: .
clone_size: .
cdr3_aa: CASSLEGGSGYQPQHF
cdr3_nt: TGCGCCAGCAGCTTGGAAGGGGGAAGCGGGTATCAGCCCCAGCATTTT

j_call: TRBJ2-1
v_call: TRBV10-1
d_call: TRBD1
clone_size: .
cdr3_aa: CASSESPGTGFNEQFF
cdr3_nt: TGCGCCAGCAGTGAGTCTCCAGGGACAGGGTTCAATGAGCAGTTCTTC

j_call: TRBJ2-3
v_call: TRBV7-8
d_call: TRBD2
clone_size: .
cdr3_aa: CASTEGGTSGSYTQYF
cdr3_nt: TGTGCCAGCACCGAAGGCGGGACTAGCGGGTCATATACGCAGTATTTT

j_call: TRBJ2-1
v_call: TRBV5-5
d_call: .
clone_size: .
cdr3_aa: CASSRYRTNEQFF
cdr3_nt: TGTGCCAGCAGCCGGTACAGAACCAATGAGCAGTTCTTC

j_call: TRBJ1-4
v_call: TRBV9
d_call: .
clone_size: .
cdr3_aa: CASSVGSTGGRTNEKLFF
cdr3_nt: TGTGCCAGCAGCGTAGGTTCGACCGGGGGCCGGACTAATGAAAAACTGTTTTTT

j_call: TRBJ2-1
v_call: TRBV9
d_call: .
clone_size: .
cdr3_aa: CASSVGIVSGQFF
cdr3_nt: TGTGCCAGCAGCGTCGGTATCGTTAGCGGGCAGTTCTTC

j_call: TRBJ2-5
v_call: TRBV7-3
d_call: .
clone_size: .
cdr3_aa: CASSQGHLETQYF
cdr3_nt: TGTGCCAGCAGCCAGGGACATTTGGAGACCCAGTACTTC

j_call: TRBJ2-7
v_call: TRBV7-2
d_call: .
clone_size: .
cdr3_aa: CASSFSGYSSYEQYF
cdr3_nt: TGTGCCAGCAGCTTTAGCGGATACAGCTCCTACGAGCAGTACTTC

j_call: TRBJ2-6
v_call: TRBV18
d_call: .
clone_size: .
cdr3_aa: CASSPPWGAGANVLTF
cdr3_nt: TGTGCCAGCTCACCACCGTGGGGCGCTGGGGCCAACGTCCTGACTTTC

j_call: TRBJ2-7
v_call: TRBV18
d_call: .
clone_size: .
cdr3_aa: CASSLQAGGLGYEQYF
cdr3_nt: TGTGCCAGCTCACTCCAGGCTGGCGGGCTGGGTTACGAGCAGTACTTC

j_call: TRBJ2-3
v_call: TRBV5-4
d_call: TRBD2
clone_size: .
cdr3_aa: CASSTGLGRSTDTQYF
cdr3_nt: TGTGCCAGCAGCACAGGACTAGGGAGGAGCACAGATACGCAGTATTTT

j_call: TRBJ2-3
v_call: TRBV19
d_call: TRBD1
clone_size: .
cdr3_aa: CASSQGTGVRDTQYF
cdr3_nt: TGTGCCAGTAGTCAAGGGACAGGGGTTCGCGATACGCAGTATTTT

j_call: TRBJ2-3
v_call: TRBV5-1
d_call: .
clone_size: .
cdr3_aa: CASSLGLALDTDTQYF
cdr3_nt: TGCGCCAGCAGCTTGGGGCTAGCGCTAGACACAGATACGCAGTATTTT

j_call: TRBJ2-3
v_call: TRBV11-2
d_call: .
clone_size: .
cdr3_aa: CASSLGSGAPDTQYF
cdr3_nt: TGTGCCAGCAGCTTAGGGTCAGGGGCCCCAGATACGCAGTATTTT

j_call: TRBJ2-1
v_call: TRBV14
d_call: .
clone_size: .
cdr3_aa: CASRQTQDSYNEQFF
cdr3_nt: TGTGCCAGCAGGCAGACACAGGATTCCTACAATGAGCAGTTCTTC

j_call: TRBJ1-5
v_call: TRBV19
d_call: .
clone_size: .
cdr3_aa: CATQSRYGSYQPQHF
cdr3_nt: TGTGCCACCCAATCGAGGTATGGATCCTATCAGCCCCAGCATTTT

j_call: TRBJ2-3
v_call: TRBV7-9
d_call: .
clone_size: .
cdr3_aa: CASSFQTDTQYF
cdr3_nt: TGTGCCAGCAGCTTTCAGACAGATACGCAGTATTTT

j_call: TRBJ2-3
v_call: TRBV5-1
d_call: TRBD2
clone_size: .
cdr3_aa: CASSSVTLAGAADTQYF
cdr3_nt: TGCGCCAGCAGCTCCGTAACACTAGCGGGGGCGGCAGATACGCAGTATTTT

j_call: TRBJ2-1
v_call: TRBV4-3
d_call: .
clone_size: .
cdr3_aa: CASSQDHSGHNEQFF
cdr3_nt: TGCGCCAGCAGCCAAGATCATAGCGGCCACAATGAGCAGTTCTTC

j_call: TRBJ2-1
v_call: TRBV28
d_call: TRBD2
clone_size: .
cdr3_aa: CASSRLAGVNEQFF
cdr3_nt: TGTGCCAGCAGTCGACTAGCGGGGGTAAATGAGCAGTTCTTC

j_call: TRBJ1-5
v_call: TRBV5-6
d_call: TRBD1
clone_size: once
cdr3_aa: CASSLKTGGRDQPQHF
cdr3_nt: TGTGCCAGCAGCTTGAAGACAGGGGGCAGGGATCAGCCCCAGCATTTT

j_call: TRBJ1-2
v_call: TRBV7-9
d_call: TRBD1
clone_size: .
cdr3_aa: CASSSPQGQALGGYTF
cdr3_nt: TGTGCCAGCAGCTCCCCCCAGGGACAGGCGCTAGGTGGCTACACCTTC

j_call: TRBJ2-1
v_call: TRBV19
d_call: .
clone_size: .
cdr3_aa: CASSIILGAGTKSYNEQFF
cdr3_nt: TGTGCCAGTAGTATAATCCTTGGTGCCGGGACAAAGTCCTACAATGAGCAGTTCTTC

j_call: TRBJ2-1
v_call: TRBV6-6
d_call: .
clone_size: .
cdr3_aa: CASSYSQGSYNEQFF
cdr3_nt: TGTGCCAGCAGTTACTCCCAGGGCTCCTACAATGAGCAGTTCTTC

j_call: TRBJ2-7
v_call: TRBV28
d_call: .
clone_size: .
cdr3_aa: CASSQPGRMLEQYF
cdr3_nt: TGTGCCAGCAGTCAGCCGGGACGGATGCTCGAGCAGTACTTC

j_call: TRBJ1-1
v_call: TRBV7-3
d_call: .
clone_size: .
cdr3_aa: CASSLPGTEAFF
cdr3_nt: TGTGCCAGCAGCTTACCTGGTACTGAAGCTTTCTTT

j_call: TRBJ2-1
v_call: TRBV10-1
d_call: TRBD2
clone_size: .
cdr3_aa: CASSGPGLAGGPSGNEQFF
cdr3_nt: TGCGCCAGCAGTGGGCCGGGACTAGCGGGAGGGCCATCTGGGAATGAGCAGTTCTTC